This entry concerns a single TCR beta chain. Its antigen is undetermined. This record comes from a study of response to subunit inactivated influenza vaccine. Study-wide results and limits: T cells newly recruited by each seasonal influenza vaccination are few, the authors suggested.

Trimming took 4 bases from V and 1 from J, leaving 12 bases between them. The CDR3 runs to 15 residues. CDR1 and CDR2 (germline): SGHNT, YYREEE (reference sequence). TCRdb reprocessed the RT-PCR reads via MiXCR and lists one record per CDR3 protein. The table records about 180,000 distinct CDR3 sequences, 9.2% of them present only once. The rearrangement joins TRBV5-4 to TRBJ2-1; D remains ambiguous. The specimen was non-naive T cells sorted from PBMCs, collected on the day of vaccination. The origin of this receptor is a middle-aged man who received an inactivated influenza vaccine. The CDR3 DNA follows: TGTGCCAGCAGCGTGGACCGACAATCCTACAATGAGCAGTTCTTC. Its translation: CASSVDRQSYNEQFF.